This entry describes one TCR beta chain. The antigen is not known. The data are from a study of T cells after posttransplantation cyclophosphamide. The CDR3 has 11 residues. Germline CDR1 and CDR2: KGHSH and LQKENI. V was pared by 4 bases and J by 7 bases, with 8 bases between. Only in-frame clones appear in the TCRdb table, and some are missing; sequencing was by immunoSEQ multiplex PCR. Seen here are tens of thousands of clones, about 94% observed once, and the top ten hold about 3.2%. This related bone marrow graft donor gave peripheral blood on the day of marrow donation. Study-level findings and limits: Recipient CMV seropositivity and CMV reactivation strongly tracked TRB clonality. Later post-transplant blood repertoires were often dominated by donor CD8+ memory clones. Tissue-infiltrating T cells from skin or gut overlapped little with blood T cells.

This TCR was recovered from a woman in her 30s in good health and a related stem cell transplant donor. The chain is built from TRBV18 and TRBJ2-7, with D unresolved. Input material: PBMCs. The CDR3 loop is CASSRYDEQYF. CDR3 DNA: TGTGCCAGCTCACGCTACGATGAGCAGTACTTC.